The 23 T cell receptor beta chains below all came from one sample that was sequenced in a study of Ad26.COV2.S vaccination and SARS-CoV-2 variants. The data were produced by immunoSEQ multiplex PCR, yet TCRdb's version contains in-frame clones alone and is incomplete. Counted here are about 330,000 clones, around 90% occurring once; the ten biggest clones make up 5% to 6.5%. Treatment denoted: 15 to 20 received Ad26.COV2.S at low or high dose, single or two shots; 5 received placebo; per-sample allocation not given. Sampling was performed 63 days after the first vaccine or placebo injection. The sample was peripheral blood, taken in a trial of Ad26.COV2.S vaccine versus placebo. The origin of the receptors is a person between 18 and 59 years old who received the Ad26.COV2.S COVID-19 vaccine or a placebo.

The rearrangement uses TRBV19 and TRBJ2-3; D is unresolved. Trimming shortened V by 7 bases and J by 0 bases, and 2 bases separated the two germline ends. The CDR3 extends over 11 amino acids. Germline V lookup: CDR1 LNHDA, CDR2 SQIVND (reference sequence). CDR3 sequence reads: CASKSTDTQYF. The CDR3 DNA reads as TGTGCCAGTAAAAGCACAGATACGCAGTATTTT.

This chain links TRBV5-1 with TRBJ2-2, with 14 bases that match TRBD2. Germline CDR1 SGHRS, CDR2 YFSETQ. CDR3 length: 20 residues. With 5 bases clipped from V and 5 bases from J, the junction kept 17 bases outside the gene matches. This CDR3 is CASSNLRDRGLAGVTGELFF. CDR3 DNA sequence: TGCGCCAGCAGTAACCTCCGGGACAGGGGACTAGCGGGAGTGACCGGGGAGCTGTTTTTT.

The CDR3, as DNA: TGTGCCAGTAGGGACAGGGAAAGAAAGACTTTCTTT. It translates to CASRDRERKTFF. V gene TRBV19 combines with J gene TRBJ1-1; 8 nucleotides align to TRBD1. The CDR3 totals 12 residues. Germline CDR1 LNHDA, CDR2 SQIVND (reference sequence). The J segment lost 12 bases and the V segment lost 6 bases, leaving 9 bases of the junction unmatched.

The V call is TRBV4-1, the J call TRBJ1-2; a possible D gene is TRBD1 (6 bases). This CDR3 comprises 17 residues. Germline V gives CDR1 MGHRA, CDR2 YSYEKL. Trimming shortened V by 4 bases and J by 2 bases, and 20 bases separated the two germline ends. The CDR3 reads CASSLQGPGGENYGYTF. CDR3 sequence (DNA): TGCGCCAGCAGCCTACAGGGCCCCGGAGGGGAGAACTATGGCTACACCTTC.

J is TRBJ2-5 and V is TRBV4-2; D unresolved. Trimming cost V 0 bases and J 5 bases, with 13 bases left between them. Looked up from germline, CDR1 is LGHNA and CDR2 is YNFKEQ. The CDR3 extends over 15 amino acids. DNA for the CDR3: TGTGCCAGCAGCCAAGATTGGTCGGTAGGTGAGACCCAGTACTTC. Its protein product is CASSQDWSVGETQYF.

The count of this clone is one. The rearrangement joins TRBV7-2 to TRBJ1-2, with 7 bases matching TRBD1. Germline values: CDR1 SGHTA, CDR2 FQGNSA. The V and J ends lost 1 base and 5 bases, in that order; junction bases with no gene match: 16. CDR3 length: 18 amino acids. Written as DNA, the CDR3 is TGTGCCAGCAGCTTAGGACGGACAGGAAAGTCTAACTGGTATGGCTACACCTTC. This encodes CASSLGRTGKSNWYGYTF.

The CDR3 DNA sequence: TGTGCCAGCAGCTTAGGTGGTGGGGGATACTACGAGCAGTACGTC. Residues: CASSLGGGGYYEQYV. This chain links TRBV7-2 with TRBJ2-7, with D perhaps being TRBD1 or TRBD2 (5 bases each). The CDR3 totals 15 residues. Trimming stripped 1 base from V and 3 bases from J, with 13 bases between. Germline-derived CDR1 and CDR2 are SGHTA and FQGNSA.

The CDR3 loop is CASSLQGWDYEQYF. In DNA form, the CDR3 reads TGTGCCAGCAGCTTACAGGGGTGGGACTACGAGCAGTACTTC. This sequence joins TRBV7-2 and TRBJ2-7, with a tentative D call TRBD1 (6 bases). The CDR3 loop spans 14 amino acids. Looked up from germline, CDR1 is SGHTA and CDR2 is FQGNSA. V was pared by 2 bases and J by 3 bases, with 11 bases between. Together with reference TRBV7-2 and TRBJ2-7, the CDR3 gives the full variable domain: GAGVSQSPSNKVTEKGKDVELRCDPISGHTALYWYRQSLGQGLEFLIYFQGNSAPDKSGLPSDRFSAERTGGSVSTLTIQRTQQEDSAVYLCASSLQGWDYEQYFGPGTRLTVT.

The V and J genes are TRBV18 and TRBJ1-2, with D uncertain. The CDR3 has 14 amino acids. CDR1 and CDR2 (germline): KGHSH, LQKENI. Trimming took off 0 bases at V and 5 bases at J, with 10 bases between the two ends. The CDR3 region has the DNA TGTGCCAGCTCACCACCGGCAGCAACATATGGCTACACCTTC. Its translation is CASSPPAATYGYTF.

Here the CDR3 reads CASSVGLAKETQYF. CDR3 in DNA: TGTGCCAGCAGCGTAGGTCTAGCGAAAGAGACCCAGTACTTC. The chain links TRBV9 to TRBJ2-5, with D possibly TRBD2 on 6 matching bases. CDR1 is SGDLS and CDR2 is YYNGEE in the germline V gene. The CDR3 spans 14 residues. The germline V and J ends were trimmed by 0 bases and 3 bases, with 9 bases remaining between them.

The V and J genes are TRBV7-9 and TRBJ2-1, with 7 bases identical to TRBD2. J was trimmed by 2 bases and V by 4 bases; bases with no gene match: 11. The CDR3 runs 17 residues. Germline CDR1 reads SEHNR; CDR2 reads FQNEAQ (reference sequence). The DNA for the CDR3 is TGTGCCAGCAGCTACGCCGCTTCTAGCGGACCCTACAATGAGCAGTTCTTC. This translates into CASSYAASSGPYNEQFF.

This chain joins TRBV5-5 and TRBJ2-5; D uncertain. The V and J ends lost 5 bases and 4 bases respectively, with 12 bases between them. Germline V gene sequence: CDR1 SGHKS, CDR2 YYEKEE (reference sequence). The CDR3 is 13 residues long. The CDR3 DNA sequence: TGTGCCAGCAGTGGAAGTCGTGCAGAGACCCAGTACTTC. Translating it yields CASSGSRAETQYF. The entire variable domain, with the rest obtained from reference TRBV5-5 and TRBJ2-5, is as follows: DAGVTQSPTHLIKTRGQQVTLRCSPISGHKSVSWYQQVLGQGPQFIFQYYEKEERGRGNFPDRFSARQFPNYSSELNVNALLLGDSALYLCASSGSRAETQYFGPGTRLLVL.

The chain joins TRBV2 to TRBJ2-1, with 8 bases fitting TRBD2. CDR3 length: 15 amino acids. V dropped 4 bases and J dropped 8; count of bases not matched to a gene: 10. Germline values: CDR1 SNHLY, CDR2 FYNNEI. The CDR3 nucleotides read TGTGCCAGCAGTGCCTCCGGGACTAGTACGTATGAGCAGTTCTTC. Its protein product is CASSASGTSTYEQFF.

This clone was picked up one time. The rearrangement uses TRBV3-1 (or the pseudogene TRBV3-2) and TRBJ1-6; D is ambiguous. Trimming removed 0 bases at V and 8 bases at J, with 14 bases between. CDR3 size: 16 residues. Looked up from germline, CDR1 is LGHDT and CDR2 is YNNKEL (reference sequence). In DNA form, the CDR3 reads TGTGCCAGCAGCCAAGATCACGCCAGGAGAGATTCACCCCTCCACTTT. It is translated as CASSQDHARRDSPLHF.

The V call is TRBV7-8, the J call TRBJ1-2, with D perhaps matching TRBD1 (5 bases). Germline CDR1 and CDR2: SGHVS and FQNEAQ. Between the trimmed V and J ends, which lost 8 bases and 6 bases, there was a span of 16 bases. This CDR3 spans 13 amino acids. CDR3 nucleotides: TGTGCCAGCCGCGGACGGGGACCTGATGGCTACACCTTC. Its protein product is CASRGRGPDGYTF.

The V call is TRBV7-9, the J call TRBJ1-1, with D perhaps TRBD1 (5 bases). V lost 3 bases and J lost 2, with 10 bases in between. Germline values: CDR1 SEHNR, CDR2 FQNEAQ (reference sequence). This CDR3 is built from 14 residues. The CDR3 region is CASSFLDRNTEAFF. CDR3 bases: TGTGCCAGCAGCTTCCTTGACAGAAACACTGAAGCTTTCTTT.

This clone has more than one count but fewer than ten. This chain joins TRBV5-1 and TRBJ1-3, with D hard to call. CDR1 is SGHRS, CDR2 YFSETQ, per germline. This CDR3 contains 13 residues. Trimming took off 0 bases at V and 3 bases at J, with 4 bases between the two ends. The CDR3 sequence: CASSLAFGNTIYF. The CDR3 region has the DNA TGCGCCAGCAGCTTGGCATTTGGAAACACCATATATTTT.

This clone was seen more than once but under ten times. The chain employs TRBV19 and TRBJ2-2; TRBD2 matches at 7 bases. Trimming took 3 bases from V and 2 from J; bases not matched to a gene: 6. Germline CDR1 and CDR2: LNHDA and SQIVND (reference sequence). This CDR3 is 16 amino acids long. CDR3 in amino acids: CASSIGDYSNTGELFF. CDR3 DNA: TGTGCCAGTAGTATCGGGGACTATTCAAACACCGGGGAGCTGTTTTTT.

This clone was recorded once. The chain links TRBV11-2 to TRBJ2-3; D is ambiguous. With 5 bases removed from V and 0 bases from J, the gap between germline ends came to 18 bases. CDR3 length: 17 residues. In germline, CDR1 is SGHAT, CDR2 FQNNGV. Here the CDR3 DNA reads TGTGCCAGCAGCCCCCGTTTTTTGGCGCCTAGCACAGATACGCAGTATTTT. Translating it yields CASSPRFLAPSTDTQYF.

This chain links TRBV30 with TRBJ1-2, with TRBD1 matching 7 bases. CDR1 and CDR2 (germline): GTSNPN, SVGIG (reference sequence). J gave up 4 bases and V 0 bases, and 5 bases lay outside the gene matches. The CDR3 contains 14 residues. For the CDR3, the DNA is TGTGCCTGGAGTGTTCAGGGGGGGCCCTATGGCTACACCTTC. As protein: CAWSVQGGPYGYTF.

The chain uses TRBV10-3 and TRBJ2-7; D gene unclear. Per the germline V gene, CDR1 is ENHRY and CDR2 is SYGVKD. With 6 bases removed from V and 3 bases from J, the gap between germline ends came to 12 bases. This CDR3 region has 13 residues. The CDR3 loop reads CAISAAQHYEQYV. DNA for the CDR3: TGTGCCATCAGCGCGGCGCAACACTACGAGCAGTACGTC.

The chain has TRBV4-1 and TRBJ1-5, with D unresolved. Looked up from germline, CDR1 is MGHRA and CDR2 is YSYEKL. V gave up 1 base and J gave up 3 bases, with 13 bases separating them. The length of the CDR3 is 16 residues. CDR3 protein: CASSQGTGYTNQPQHF. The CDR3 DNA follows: TGCGCCAGCAGCCAAGGAACGGGTTACACCAATCAGCCCCAGCATTTT.

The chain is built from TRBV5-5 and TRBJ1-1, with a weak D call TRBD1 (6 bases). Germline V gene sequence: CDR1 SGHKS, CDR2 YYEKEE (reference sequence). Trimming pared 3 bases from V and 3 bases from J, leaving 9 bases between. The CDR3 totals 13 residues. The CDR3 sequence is CASSWNRDTEAFF. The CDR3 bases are TGTGCCAGCAGCTGGAACAGGGACACTGAAGCTTTCTTT. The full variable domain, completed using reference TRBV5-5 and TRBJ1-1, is DAGVTQSPTHLIKTRGQQVTLRCSPISGHKSVSWYQQVLGQGPQFIFQYYEKEERGRGNFPDRFSARQFPNYSSELNVNALLLGDSALYLCASSWNRDTEAFFGQGTRLTVV.